Listed below are T cell receptor beta chains from one sample, sequenced in a study of T-cell memory formation after mild COVID-19. TCRdb processed the 5' RACE reads anew with MiXCR; each CDR3 protein has one entry. The sample holds fewer than 500,000 distinct CDR3 sequences, about 23% seen once. The sequencing sample was made of PBMCs or a T cell subset sorted from them (not recorded which). The receptors were sampled from an adult woman who had mild COVID-19 (a few samples of this study predate the infection). Cell type and time point are not known. The CDR3 runs from the conserved cysteine through the conserved F or W. The D gene is left open where the match is weak. Expanded clones get a size class; other rows say once, few or many, or leave the size out.

J gene,V gene,clone size,D gene,CDR3 protein,CDR3 DNA
TRBJ1-1,TRBV12-3/TRBV12-4,few,.,CASSFGGGFTEAFF,TGTGCCAGCAGTTTTGGGGGAGGGTTCACTGAAGCTTTCTTT
TRBJ1-6,TRBV5-1,few,.,CASSRQGYNSPLHF,TGCGCCAGCAGCCGGCAGGGTTATAATTCACCCCTCCACTTT
TRBJ2-7,TRBV5-1,.,TRBD2,CASSPHLGTSGSYEQYF,TGCGCCAGCAGCCCGCATCTTGGGACTAGCGGGAGCTACGAGCAGTACTTC
TRBJ2-7,TRBV11-2,.,.,CASSFGGLPGYEQYF,TGTGCCAGCAGCTTCGGGGGACTTCCCGGTTACGAGCAGTACTTC
TRBJ2-1,TRBV6-2/TRBV6-3,few,TRBD1,CASSYSRDRNSYNEQFF,TGTGCCAGCAGTTACTCGAGGGACAGAAACTCCTACAATGAGCAGTTCTTC
TRBJ2-1,TRBV6-2/TRBV6-3,.,.,CASKVMGYNEQFF,TGTGCCAGCAAGGTAATGGGGTACAATGAGCAGTTCTTC
TRBJ2-7,TRBV2,few,TRBD2,CASGLAAEQYF,TGTGCCAGTGGACTAGCGGCCGAGCAGTACTTC
TRBJ2-5,TRBV4-3,few,.,CASSQDWLASQTQYF,TGCGCCAGCAGCCAAGATTGGCTAGCCTCACAGACCCAGTACTTC
TRBJ1-6,TRBV5-6,.,.,CASSLRGLNSPLHF,TGTGCCAGCAGCTTGCGAGGATTAAATTCACCCCTCCACTTT
TRBJ1-5,TRBV18,.,.,CASSPGLMNQPQHF,TGTGCCAGCTCACCCGGACTCATGAATCAGCCCCAGCATTTT
TRBJ2-3,TRBV6-5,.,.,CASRRDFSSTDTQYF,TGTGCCAGCAGGCGGGACTTCTCTAGCACAGATACGCAGTATTTT
TRBJ2-7,TRBV12-3/TRBV12-4,few,TRBD1,CASSAGQGYEQYF,TGTGCCAGCAGTGCCGGACAGGGCTACGAGCAGTACTTC
TRBJ2-3,TRBV19,few,TRBD2,CASSSSSGGTDTQYF,TGTGCCAGTAGTAGTAGCAGCGGGGGTACAGATACGCAGTATTTT
TRBJ2-7,TRBV6-5,few,.,CASSYLPSGRYEQYF,TGTGCCAGCAGTTACTTGCCCTCGGGGAGATACGAGCAGTACTTC
TRBJ2-4,TRBV5-1,.,.,CASSTSGRVAKNIQYF,TGCGCCAGCAGCACTTCGGGGCGAGTAGCCAAAAACATTCAGTACTTC
TRBJ2-5,TRBV7-9,.,TRBD2,CASSPSGSSKETQYF,TGTGCCAGCAGCCCTAGCGGGAGTTCGAAAGAGACCCAGTACTTC
TRBJ2-1,TRBV7-2,few,TRBD2,CASSSRQAGAYNEQFF,TGTGCCAGCAGCTCCCGCCAAGCGGGGGCCTACAATGAGCAGTTCTTC
TRBJ2-1,TRBV6-2/TRBV6-3,.,TRBD2,CASSFRPSIAGGDNEQFF,TGTGCCAGCAGTTTCCGCCCAAGCATAGCGGGAGGGGACAATGAGCAGTTCTTC
TRBJ2-1,TRBV6-5,.,TRBD1,CASSNDRVRYNEQFF,TGTGCCAGCAGTAACGACAGGGTACGATACAATGAGCAGTTCTTC
TRBJ2-7,TRBV4-3,few,.,CASSQVRGTHYEQYF,TGCGCCAGCAGCCAAGTAAGAGGGACCCACTACGAGCAGTACTTC
TRBJ2-7,TRBV20-1,.,.,CSARDRNYEQYF,TGCAGTGCTAGAGATAGAAACTACGAGCAGTACTTC
TRBJ2-1,TRBV3-1,few,.,CASSQGGALYDEQFF,TGTGCCAGCAGCCAGGGAGGCGCTTTGTACGATGAGCAGTTCTTC
TRBJ2-7,TRBV6-6,.,.,CASSYPPRNRDYEQYF,TGTGCCAGCAGTTACCCCCCGAGGAACCGCGACTACGAGCAGTACTTC
TRBJ2-5,TRBV24-1,few,TRBD2,CATSGPSGRTQYF,TGTGCCACCAGTGGGCCTAGCGGGAGAACCCAGTACTTC
TRBJ2-3,TRBV19,.,.,CASISGSTDTQYF,TGTGCCAGTATCAGCGGGAGCACAGATACGCAGTATTTT
TRBJ2-3,TRBV7-3,.,TRBD2,CASSSLAGGPGAQYF,TGTGCCAGCAGCTCACTAGCGGGGGGCCCGGGCGCGCAGTATTTT
TRBJ1-2,TRBV29-1,.,.,CSVQTPSKDGGYTF,TGCAGCGTTCAGACGCCGTCAAAGGACGGTGGCTACACCTTC
TRBJ2-3,TRBV27,many,.,CASSLSPSARTDTQYF,TGTGCCAGCAGTTTATCCCCCTCCGCGCGCACAGATACGCAGTATTTT
TRBJ2-7,TRBV7-8,many,TRBD1,CASSPGTADEQYF,TGTGCCAGCAGCCCCGGGACAGCCGACGAGCAGTACTTC
TRBJ1-1,TRBV29-1,few,.,CSVDRENTEAFF,TGCAGCGTTGACAGGGAGAACACTGAAGCTTTCTTT
TRBJ1-3,TRBV7-2,.,.,CASSPSIGSGNTIYF,TGTGCCAGCAGCCCGTCTATAGGCTCTGGAAACACCATATATTTT
TRBJ2-1,TRBV29-1,.,TRBD2,CSAESGGAGNEQFF,TGCAGCGCTGAGAGCGGGGGGGCCGGCAATGAGCAGTTCTTC
TRBJ2-2,TRBV20-1,few,.,CSARDVTVNTGELFF,TGCAGTGCTAGAGATGTCACCGTGAACACCGGGGAGCTGTTTTTT
TRBJ2-1,TRBV4-3,few,.,CASSQVISVADPYNEQFF,TGCGCCAGCAGCCAAGTCATATCGGTAGCGGACCCTTACAATGAGCAGTTCTTC
TRBJ2-5,TRBV7-8,.,.,CASSLGWADNQETQYF,TGTGCCAGCAGCTTAGGGTGGGCAGACAACCAAGAGACCCAGTACTTC
TRBJ2-3,TRBV12-3/TRBV12-4,.,.,CATRYLDTQYF,TGTGCCACCCGATACTTGGATACGCAGTATTTT
TRBJ2-3,TRBV7-9,.,TRBD1,CASSPSGGQRTDTQYF,TGTGCCAGCAGCCCCTCAGGGGGTCAGCGCACAGATACGCAGTATTTT
TRBJ1-2,TRBV24-1,few,TRBD1,CATSDPGTERYGYTF,TGTGCCACCAGTGATCCAGGGACAGAGCGATATGGCTACACCTTC
TRBJ2-5,TRBV4-1,.,TRBD2,CASSLGLAGKETQYF,TGCGCCAGCAGCCTGGGACTAGCGGGGAAAGAGACCCAGTACTTC
TRBJ2-3,TRBV5-1,few,.,CASSQQGGYTDTQYF,TGCGCCAGCAGCCAGCAGGGGGGATACACAGATACGCAGTATTTT
TRBJ1-1,TRBV19,few,.,CASADREAFF,TGTGCCAGCGCGGACAGAGAAGCTTTCTTT
TRBJ2-1,TRBV12-3/TRBV12-4,once,TRBD2,CASSHRVAGGENEQFF,TGTGCCAGCAGCCACCGGGTAGCGGGGGGGGAAAATGAGCAGTTCTTC
TRBJ1-1,TRBV4-1,few,.,CASSQGRGGNTEAFF,TGCGCCAGCAGCCAAGGTAGGGGGGGGAACACTGAAGCTTTCTTT
TRBJ1-2,TRBV15,.,.,CATSRDRRDGYGYTF,TGTGCCACCAGCAGAGATCGGAGGGACGGCTATGGCTACACCTTC
TRBJ2-2,TRBV3-1,.,.,CASSQRMSINTGELFF,TGTGCCAGCAGCCAAAGAATGTCGATAAACACCGGGGAGCTGTTTTTT
TRBJ1-3,TRBV5-1,.,.,CASSLGRSNTIYF,TGCGCCAGCAGCTTGGGAAGGTCGAACACCATATATTTT
TRBJ2-5,TRBV7-2,few,TRBD1,CASSRGQLNQETQYF,TGTGCCAGCAGCCGGGGACAGCTGAACCAAGAGACCCAGTACTTC
TRBJ2-7,TRBV6-5,few,.,CASSYIQGNEQYF,TGTGCCAGCAGTTACATCCAGGGCAACGAGCAGTACTTC
TRBJ2-3,TRBV11-2,.,.,CASSFEGQYTDTQYF,TGTGCCAGCAGCTTCGAGGGGCAGTACACAGATACGCAGTATTTT